The present T cell receptor (beta chain) was sequenced within a study of blood T cell repertoires in COVID-19. Study-level background: COVID-19 samples collected from the United States, Italy and Spain covered acute and convalescent phases.

Data came from immunoSEQ multiplex PCR; TCRdb stores just in-frame clones and leaves some out. The sample shows 300,000 or so clones, about 90% of them seen only once. Material: peripheral blood. This sequence originates from a man younger than 35 who had recovered from COVID-19.

The CDR3 region has the DNA TGCGCCAGCAGACAGTACCTTACGGTCGATCAGCCCCAGCATTTT. As protein: CASRQYLTVDQPQHF. J is TRBJ1-5 and V is TRBV4-1; D is undetermined. Per germline, CDR1 MGHRA and CDR2 YSYEKL. Trimming stripped 6 bases from V and 5 bases from J, with 17 bases between. CDR3 size: 15 residues.